This T cell receptor (beta chain) was documented in a study of blood T cell repertoires in COVID-19 (dated by TCRdb to 2018 to 2021). Background for the entire study: The collaborator samples originated in the United States, Italy and Spain and spanned the acute and convalescent phases of COVID-19. The repertoires were made available in a free public database intended to serve as a resource for research on the immune response to SARS-CoV-2. Samples came from the ongoing ImmuneRACE study (first 160 participants) plus 1,254 subjects from 6 global collaborators. Subjects who had been exposed to COVID-19, were actively infected with it, or had recovered from it provided the deeply sampled blood TCRbeta repertoires that made up the dataset. HLA class I and class II types, where available, came from metadata supplied by the sample provider rather than from assay-based typing. A de-identified subject ID, COVID-19 status, age in years and sex were almost always included in the sample metadata. The prospective study material was composed of cDNA or gDNA derived from T cells, B-cell-depleted T cells, or PBMCs. Findings and caveats that apply to the study as a whole: How much clinical and demographic metadata was included differed by source and by participant, and the metadata was provided uncurated.

The CDR3, from cysteine to phenylalanine, totals 13 residues. Only the CDR3 region is kept as DNA, spanning 39 bases read in frame from base 1. V loses 3 bases, J loses 5 bases, and the germline ends lie 10 bases apart. CDR1 and CDR2 are read off the germline V gene as MGHDK and SYGVNS. The collaborating institutions used their own protocols to collect whole blood in K2EDTA tubes. Collaborator samples were shipped for TCRbeta analysis as frozen whole blood, isolated PBMCs, or DNA extracted from either sample type. Of note for this clone: Its antigen is unknown. It has no much larger one-base neighbor in the sample; base qualities were not kept.

TCRbeta CDR3 regions were amplified from genomic DNA by means of the immunoSEQ Assay, a bias-controlled multiplex PCR. As for how the authors treated the data: The number of nucleated cells in each sample was estimated from the amplification of reference gene primers within the assay. To quantify the absolute abundance of each unique TCRbeta CDR3 rearrangement, sequence reads were collapsed and filtered. For each sample, productive Simpson clonality was calculated as the square root of Simpson's diversity index across productive rearrangements. In TCRdb, the immuneACCESS table is reduced to in-frame sequences with V and J assigned. These tables do not hold every clone; where another copy was compared, an unresolved V gene accounts for under half, and the others remain unexplained. That table gives V, J and clone size, and the DNA gave D and trimming. The sample table shows around 80,000 clones, and about four fifths are seen once. Together, the top ten hold around 9.7% of the sample.

The sequencing sample was made of peripheral blood. The clonotype comes from a human donor in a cohort sampled during active COVID-19. Recombination linked TRBV25-1 to TRBJ1-2, with no confidently assigned D gene. CDR3 loop: CASSDKGGYGYTF. Here is the DNA: TGTGCCAGCAGTGACAAGGGCGGGTATGGCTACACCTTC.